Following are 22 T cell receptor beta chains from one sample sequenced in a study of shared clonotypes between healthy human individuals. Clones were read by immunoSEQ multiplex PCR, and TCRdb kept only the in-frame ones, dropping some. This table has 800,000 to 950,000 clones, 95% to 97% appearing once. Naive CD8 isolation took CD45RO-negative cells positively selected for CCR7 and excluded terminally differentiated effector memory CD45RA+ cells. Sequenced material: naive CD8+ T cells sorted from blood. These receptor sequences come from a man under 40 in good health.

The chain is built from TRBV7-8 and TRBJ1-2, with D perhaps matching TRBD1 (5 bases). The ends were cut back, 4 bases at V and 5 bases at J, with 11 bases in the middle. CDR3 length: 13 residues. Looked up from germline, CDR1 is SGHVS and CDR2 is FQNEAQ. The CDR3 DNA reads TGTGCCAGCAGCTCGGGACGGGGTTATGGCTACACCTTC. Protein product: CASSSGRGYGYTF.

The gene calls are TRBV27 and TRBJ1-4; D unresolved. Germline CDR1 and CDR2: MNHEY and SMNVEV (reference sequence). Deletions cut 6 bases from V and 8 bases from J, with 13 bases between. The CDR3 length is 13 residues. The CDR3 nucleotides are TGTGCCAGCAGCCAACTTGGAGACGAAAAACTGTTTTTT. As protein: CASSQLGDEKLFF.

This chain links TRBV19 with TRBJ2-7; the D gene is possibly TRBD1 (6 bases). The CDR3 consists of 12 residues. The germline V gene encodes CDR1 LNHDA and CDR2 SQIVND (reference sequence). V was cut by 3 bases and J by 5 bases, with 8 bases left in between. The CDR3 coding sequence is TGTGCCAGTAGTATTCCAGGGGACGAGCAGTACTTC. This encodes CASSIPGDEQYF.

This chain links TRBV10-2 with TRBJ2-7, with D tentatively TRBD1 (6 bases). Germline V gene lookup returns CDR1 WSHSY and CDR2 SAAADI. The CDR3 consists of 15 residues. V was clipped by 6 bases and J by 0 bases, with 15 bases between them. The CDR3 DNA reads TGCGCCAGCAGAAAGACAGGAATAAGCTCCTACGAGCAGTACTTC. Its translation: CASRKTGISSYEQYF.

The chain links TRBV9 to TRBJ2-5; no reliable D call. Germline V gives CDR1 SGDLS, CDR2 YYNGEE. V lost 4 bases and J lost 4, with 17 bases in between. The CDR3 covers 15 residues. CDR3 region: CASSPSRVRTETQYF. The CDR3 bases are TGTGCCAGCAGCCCCAGCCGGGTGAGGACAGAGACCCAGTACTTC.

The V and J genes are TRBV2 and TRBJ1-5; D remains unclear. Trimming shortened V by 6 bases and J by 0 bases, and 15 bases separated the two germline ends. The germline V gene has CDR1 SNHLY and CDR2 FYNNEI. CDR3 length: 16 amino acids. CDR3 sequence: CASSPDGGNSNQPQHF. In DNA form, the CDR3 reads TGTGCCAGCAGCCCGGACGGAGGTAATAGCAATCAGCCCCAGCATTTT.

The gene calls are TRBV7-9 and TRBJ2-1; perhaps TRBD2 as D (5 bases). V lost 7 bases and J lost 6, with 10 bases in between. CDR3 size: 12 residues. Germline assignment: CDR1 SEHNR and CDR2 FQNEAQ (reference sequence). The CDR3 here is CASKGLFNEQFF. CDR3 DNA: TGTGCCAGCAAAGGACTTTTCAATGAGCAGTTCTTC.

The chain's CDR3 is CASSLGTGGATNEKLFF. CDR3 DNA: TGTGCCAGCAGCCTCGGGACAGGGGGTGCAACTAATGAAAAACTGTTTTTT. The chain joins TRBV7-9 to TRBJ1-4, with TRBD1 matching 11 bases. From germline, CDR1 is SEHNR and CDR2 FQNEAQ (reference sequence). This CDR3 has 17 residues. Trimming cost V 5 bases and J 0 bases; bases outside gene matches: 5.

The chain uses TRBV6-5 and TRBJ1-2; TRBD1 is a possible D gene (6 bases). The length of the CDR3 is 14 residues. From germline, CDR1 is MNHEY and CDR2 SVGAGI. Trimming removed 2 bases from V and 7 bases from J, with 14 bases in between. The CDR3 bases are TGTGCCAGCAGTTACCGGGGGCGCTTCTCTGGCTACACCTTC. It yields the protein CASSYRGRFSGYTF.

This chain joins TRBV29-1 and TRBJ2-7; 9 bases map to TRBD1. V trimming: 6 bases; J trimming: 2 bases; junction bases outside the gene matches: 5. The length of the CDR3 is 13 residues. The germline V gene encodes CDR1 SQVTM and CDR2 ANQGSEA. CDR3 loop: CSVTGGEAYEQYF. CDR3 DNA: TGCAGCGTGACAGGGGGGGAGGCCTACGAGCAGTACTTC.

J is TRBJ2-7 and V is TRBV5-5, with 11 nucleotides matching TRBD2. The ends lost 6 bases at V and 2 bases at J; junction bases unmatched: 7. This CDR3 is 15 amino acids long. CDR1 is SGHKS and CDR2 is YYEKEE in the germline V gene (reference sequence). DNA of the CDR3: TGTGCCAGCACCCTTTTAGCGGGAGGGCCCTACGAGCAGTACTTC. It translates to CASTLLAGGPYEQYF.

To note about this clone: Other DNA variants within this sample encode the same CDR3. V gene TRBV27 combines with J gene TRBJ2-3; the D is unclear. With 5 bases removed from V and 6 bases from J, the gap between germline ends came to 9 bases. The CDR3 sequence is 12 residues long. Per germline, CDR1 MNHEY and CDR2 SMNVEV (reference sequence). DNA of the CDR3: TGTGCCAGCAGTCTACTTGGGGATACGCAGTATTTT. Its translation is CASSLLGDTQYF.

The chain links TRBV6-1 to TRBJ2-1; TRBD1 is a possible D gene (5 bases). The CDR3 is 16 amino acids. The V end was cut by 6 bases, the J end by 1 base, with 16 bases between. Germline lookup yields CDR1 MNHNS and CDR2 SASEGT. The CDR3 region is CASRETPGFSYNEQFF. The CDR3 nucleotides read TGTGCCAGCAGAGAAACACCAGGGTTTTCCTACAATGAGCAGTTCTTC.

This clone has just one count. The rearrangement uses TRBV5-1 and TRBJ2-1, with 13 bases matching TRBD2. Trimming removed 4 bases from V and 7 bases from J; junction bases left unmatched: 11. CDR3 length: 17 amino acids. Germline loops: CDR1 SGHRS, CDR2 YFSETQ. The CDR3: CASSLELGLAGDNEQFF. In DNA form, the CDR3 reads TGCGCCAGCAGCCTAGAGCTAGGACTAGCGGGAGATAATGAGCAGTTCTTC.

The V and J genes are TRBV7-2 and TRBJ1-1, with D perhaps TRBD1 (5 bases). Trimming left V 4 bases short and J 8 bases short, with 17 bases between. The CDR3 spans 14 residues. Germline loops: CDR1 SGHTA, CDR2 FQGNSA. The CDR3 DNA reads as TGTGCCAGCAGCTCAGAAACTTCCGGGACCGAAGCTTTCTTT. Translation gives CASSSETSGTEAFF. Full variable domain (missing parts from reference TRBV7-2 and TRBJ1-1): GAGVSQSPSNKVTEKGKDVELRCDPISGHTALYWYRQSLGQGLEFLIYFQGNSAPDKSGLPSDRFSAERTGGSVSTLTIQRTQQEDSAVYLCASSSETSGTEAFFGQGTRLTVV.

This chain connects TRBV10-3 to TRBJ2-7, with 7 bases lining up with TRBD2. This CDR3 is built from 13 residues. The trim removed 5 bases at V and 4 bases at J, leaving 5 bases unmatched. Germline CDR1 is ENHRY and CDR2 is SYGVKD. The CDR3 DNA is TGTGCCATCAGTCCCGGGACTATATACGAGCAGTACTTC. This sequence encodes CAISPGTIYEQYF.

The chain uses TRBV6-1 and TRBJ1-1; 10 nucleotides line up with TRBD1. CDR3 size: 15 residues. Trimming cost V 6 bases and J 2 bases; bases outside gene matches: 6. The germline CDR1 and CDR2 sequences are MNHNS and SASEGT. The CDR3 DNA reads as TGTGCCAGCAGAGGTCGACAGGGGGCAAACACTGAAGCTTTCTTT. Protein sequence: CASRGRQGANTEAFF.

The V call is TRBV5-1, the J call TRBJ2-1, with D possibly TRBD2 on 5 matching bases. This CDR3 is built from 16 residues. CDR1 and CDR2 (germline): SGHRS, YFSETQ. V was clipped by 0 bases and J by 1 base, with 11 bases between them. As DNA, the CDR3 is TGCGCCAGCAGCTTGGCCGTCGCGGGTTCCTACAATGAGCAGTTCTTC. Its translation is CASSLAVAGSYNEQFF.

The chain links TRBV5-1 to TRBJ2-7, with D perhaps TRBD1 (6 bases). V dropped 2 bases and J dropped 2 bases, with 11 bases sitting between them. CDR3 length: 14 residues. In germline, CDR1 is SGHRS, CDR2 YFSETQ. CDR3 sequence reads: CASSFGTSPYEQYF. The CDR3 DNA reads TGCGCCAGCAGCTTCGGGACATCACCCTACGAGCAGTACTTC. Full variable domain (missing parts from reference TRBV5-1 and TRBJ2-7): KAGVTQTPRYLIKTRGQQVTLSCSPISGHRSVSWYQQTPGQGLQFLFEYFSETQRNKGNFPGRFSGRQFSNSRSEMNVSTLELGDSALYLCASSFGTSPYEQYFGPGTRLTVT.

This chain joins TRBV29-1 and TRBJ2-2, with 7 bases fitting TRBD2. V trimming: 4 bases; J trimming: 2 bases; junction bases outside the gene matches: 7. Germline loops: CDR1 SQVTM, CDR2 ANQGSEA. The CDR3 sequence is 15 residues long. The chain's CDR3 is CSVARAGVNTGELFF. The CDR3 region has the DNA TGCAGCGTTGCCCGCGCGGGAGTAAACACCGGGGAGCTGTTTTTT.

This rearrangement joins TRBV6-5 to TRBJ1-1; D not certain. The CDR3 is 14 residues long. Trimming shortened V by 2 bases and J by 1 base, and 8 bases separated the two germline ends. Germline CDR1 reads MNHEY; CDR2 reads SVGAGI. Here the CDR3 reads CASSYQATNTEAFF. In DNA, the CDR3 is TGTGCCAGCAGTTACCAGGCCACGAACACTGAAGCTTTCTTT.

This clone was detected once. The V call is TRBV27, the J call TRBJ2-7, with 7 positions matching TRBD1. This CDR3 spans 16 amino acids. Trimming cost V 8 bases and J 5 bases; bases outside gene matches: 18. Germline V CDR1 and CDR2: MNHEY, SMNVEV (reference sequence). CDR3 in DNA: TGTGCCAGCGGGTTGGGGTTCGCGAGACAGGGCAACGAGCAGTACTTC. Translating it yields CASGLGFARQGNEQYF.